This T cell receptor (beta chain) was retrieved from a study of T cells in Graves' hyperthyroidism and ophthalmopathy. Amplification of TCR beta CDR3 regions used RNA as the template. Initially, a first-round RT-PCR of the TCR CDR3 employed the HTBI primer set. TCRdb itself ran the multiplex PCR reads through MiXCR, one entry per CDR3 protein. The data contain tens of thousands of distinct CDR3 sequences, around 48% of them singletons. Points on this clonotype: Its specificity is not known. The junction differs from germline at one of its ends, possibly a read error.

Whole-study results and caveats: Most clonotypes expanded in thyroid above 0.001 were likewise present in blood.

Germline CDR1 and CDR2: SGHAT and FQNNGV. The CDR3 totals 13 residues. This chain joins TRBV11-2 and TRBJ1-5, with 7 bases lining up with TRBD1. This TCR derives from a woman aged 50 to 60 with Graves' hyperthyroidism. Sequencing used peripheral blood or thyroid tissue (not recorded which). CDR3 nucleotides: TGTGTCAGCAGCACACAGGGGAATCAGCCCCAGCATTTT. Protein product: CVSSTQGNQPQHF.